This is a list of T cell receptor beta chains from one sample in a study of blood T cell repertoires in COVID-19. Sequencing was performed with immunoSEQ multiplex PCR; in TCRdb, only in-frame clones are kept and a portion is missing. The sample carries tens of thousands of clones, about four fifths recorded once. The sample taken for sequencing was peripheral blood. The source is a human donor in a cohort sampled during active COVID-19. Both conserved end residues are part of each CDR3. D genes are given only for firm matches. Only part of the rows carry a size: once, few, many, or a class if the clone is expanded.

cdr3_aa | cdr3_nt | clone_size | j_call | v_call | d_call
CASRTSGGAHEQYF | TGTGCCAGCAGGACTAGCGGGGGGGCCCACGAGCAGTACTTC | . | TRBJ2-7 | TRBV28 | TRBD2
CASRSGQNTEAFF | TGTGCCAGCAGATCGGGACAGAACACTGAAGCTTTCTTT | . | TRBJ1-1 | TRBV5-4 | .
CASSAAISGNTIYF | TGTGCCAGCTCAGCGGCGATATCAGGAAACACCATATATTTT | . | TRBJ1-3 | TRBV18 | .
CASPGPSGRCCNEQFF | TGTGCCTCCCCCGGGCCTAGCGGGAGGTGCTGCAATGAGCAGTTCTTC | . | TRBJ2-1 | TRBV21-1 | .
CASSLGGLAGKAQYF | TGTGCCAGCAGCTTGGGGGGACTAGCGGGGAAGGCCCAGTACTTC | . | TRBJ2-5 | TRBV5-4 | TRBD2
CASGLGLSTDTQYF | TGTGCTAGTGGTTTGGGACTCAGCACAGATACGCAGTATTTT | . | TRBJ2-3 | TRBV12-5 | .
CASSQDEEAQYF | TGTGCCAGCAGCCAAGATGAGGAGGCCCAGTACTTC | . | TRBJ2-5 | TRBV14 | .
CATSDTRTGTYEQYF | TGTGCCACCAGTGATACTAGGACAGGGACCTACGAGCAGTACTTC | . | TRBJ2-7 | TRBV24-1 | TRBD1
CATSESGTGIYEQYF | TGTGCCACCAGTGAGTCCGGGACAGGGATATACGAGCAGTACTTC | few | TRBJ2-7 | TRBV24-1 | TRBD1
CASSLGAGGYEQYF | TGTGCCAGCAGCTTGGGGGCGGGAGGCTACGAGCAGTACTTC | . | TRBJ2-7 | TRBV5-4 | TRBD2
CASSYSDTINYGYTF | TGTGCCAGCAGTTACTCGGATACTATCAACTATGGCTACACCTTC | . | TRBJ1-2 | TRBV6-5 | .
CAWGPTGGNGKLFF | TGTGCCTGGGGGCCGACAGGGGGAAATGGAAAACTGTTTTTT | few | TRBJ1-4 | TRBV30 | TRBD1
CASSLAQGGTGGSNEQFF | TGTGCCAGCAGCTTAGCGCAGGGAGGGACAGGGGGCTCTAATGAGCAGTTCTTC | . | TRBJ2-1 | TRBV7-9 | TRBD1
CASRLEGTNTEAFF | TGCGCCAGCAGGCTTGAGGGAACGAACACTGAAGCTTTCTTT | . | TRBJ1-1 | TRBV5-1 | .
CASSLAGESYEQYF | TGCGCCAGCAGCTTGGCCGGGGAATCCTACGAGCAGTACTTC | . | TRBJ2-7 | TRBV5-1 | .
CASSPRREKLFF | TGTGCCAGCAGTCCTCGGAGGGAAAAACTGTTTTTT | . | TRBJ1-4 | TRBV6-5 | .
CASSRTSGGITYNEQFF | TGCGCCAGCAGCCGGACTAGCGGGGGTATTACCTACAATGAGCAGTTCTTC | . | TRBJ2-1 | TRBV5-1 | TRBD2
CASSLGGQPNEKLFF | TGTGCCAGCAGCTTAGGGGGACAGCCTAATGAAAAACTGTTTTTT | . | TRBJ1-4 | TRBV7-9 | TRBD1
CASSFSETQYF | TGTGCCAGCAGTTTTTCGGAGACCCAGTACTTC | . | TRBJ2-5 | TRBV12-3/TRBV12-4 | .
CASSVPGARDNEQFF | TGTGCCAGCAGTGTACCAGGTGCGCGCGACAATGAGCAGTTCTTC | . | TRBJ2-1 | TRBV2 | .
CASSIGGGPQETQYF | TGTGCCAGTAGTATAGGGGGGGGCCCGCAAGAGACCCAGTACTTC | . | TRBJ2-5 | TRBV19 | .
CASRLAGGYEQYF | TGTGCAAGTCGCTTAGCGGGGGGTTACGAGCAGTACTTC | few | TRBJ2-7 | TRBV12-2 | .
CASSFSGTNSYEQYF | TGTGCCAGCAGCTTTTCCGGGACTAACTCCTACGAGCAGTACTTC | . | TRBJ2-7 | TRBV7-2 | TRBD2
CSVEGGQGANEQFF | TGCAGCGTTGAGGGTGGACAGGGGGCGAATGAGCAGTTCTTC | . | TRBJ2-1 | TRBV29-1 | TRBD1
CASSLDNRATEAFF | TGTGCCAGCAGTTTAGACAACAGGGCCACTGAAGCTTTCTTT | . | TRBJ1-1 | TRBV7-3 | .
CATRDKERDYEQYF | TGTGCCACAAGGGACAAGGAACGAGACTACGAGCAGTACTTC | . | TRBJ2-7 | TRBV15 | .
CASSPDSGFDSYTF | TGCGCCAGCAGCCCGGACAGCGGCTTCGATAGTTACACCTTC | . | TRBJ1-2 | TRBV5-1 | .
CASSLRDRGTDTQYF | TGTGCCAGCTCACTCCGGGACAGGGGCACAGATACGCAGTATTTT | . | TRBJ2-3 | TRBV18 | TRBD1
CASSYRGTDTQYF | TGTGCCAGCAGTTACAGGGGGACAGATACGCAGTATTTT | . | TRBJ2-3 | TRBV6-5 | .
CASSIAGSGYGYTF | TGTGCCAGTAGTATCGCAGGGTCTGGCTATGGCTACACCTTC | . | TRBJ1-2 | TRBV19 | .
CASSVGLSLGNEQFF | TGTGCCAGCAGCGTGGGACTGTCTTTGGGGAATGAGCAGTTCTTC | few | TRBJ2-1 | TRBV7-8 | .
CASSLAGTASGNTIYF | TGCGCCAGCAGCTTGGCCGGGACAGCCTCTGGAAACACCATATATTTT | . | TRBJ1-3 | TRBV5-1 | TRBD1
CASSLQDEQYF | TGTGCCAGCAGTTTACAGGACGAGCAGTACTTC | once | TRBJ2-7 | TRBV12-3/TRBV12-4 | .
CASIAGVGSNEQFF | TGTGCCAGCATCGCGGGGGTGGGGAGCAATGAGCAGTTCTTC | . | TRBJ2-1 | TRBV2 | TRBD2
CASSQEQGAGELFF | TGCGCCAGCAGCCAAGAACAGGGGGCCGGGGAGCTGTTTTTT | few | TRBJ2-2 | TRBV4-1 | TRBD1
CASSPGLAHRGTQYF | TGTGCCAGCTCACCGGGACTAGCCCACAGGGGTACGCAGTATTTT | . | TRBJ2-3 | TRBV18 | TRBD2
CASSLLSDSSYEQYF | TGTGCCAGCAGCCTACTCTCGGACAGTTCCTACGAGCAGTACTTC | . | TRBJ2-7 | TRBV5-6 | .
CATGSLGSGRADTQYF | TGTGCCACCGGTTCTCTCGGGAGCGGGAGGGCAGATACGCAGTATTTT | . | TRBJ2-3 | TRBV24-1 | TRBD2
CATSGGTVNDEQFF | TGTGCCACCAGTGGCGGGACAGTGAATGATGAGCAGTTCTTC | . | TRBJ2-1 | TRBV24-1 | .
CASSVEAGISTDTQYF | TGTGCCAGCAGCGTAGAAGCGGGCATAAGCACAGATACGCAGTATTTT | . | TRBJ2-3 | TRBV9 | .
CAWSAKRGFYNEQFF | TGTGCCTGGAGCGCGAAGCGGGGGTTCTACAATGAGCAGTTCTTC | . | TRBJ2-1 | TRBV30 | TRBD2
CASSKVAGGADTQYF | TGTGCCAGCAGCAAGGTGGCGGGAGGGGCAGATACGCAGTATTTT | . | TRBJ2-3 | TRBV11-3 | TRBD2